These T cell receptor beta chains were read from a single sample in a study of patients and donors after allogeneic stem cell transplantation. TCRdb fed the RT-PCR reads into MiXCR, producing one record per CDR3 protein. The sample has about a million distinct CDR3 sequences; more than 15% are singletons. Sequencing used blood, either unsorted or a sorted T cell fraction (not recorded which). These receptors were collected from a human donor who was either an allogeneic HSCT recipient or a stem cell or donor lymphocyte infusion donor (not recorded which). It is not recorded whose cells these are; they may come from a transplant donor. The CDR3 runs from the conserved cysteine through the conserved F or W. D genes are given only for firm matches. Clone size is shown for a subset of rows, as once, few, many or a class of expanded clone.

V gene: TRBV2; clone size: few; CDR3 length: 16; D gene: -; J gene: TRBJ2-3; CDR3 DNA: TGTGCCAGCAGTGATTCGAGGCAGGGTCTTCCTAATACGCAGTATTTT; CDR3 protein: CASSDSRQGLPNTQYF
V gene: TRBV7-2; clone size: -; CDR3 length: 15; D gene: -; J gene: TRBJ2-2; CDR3 DNA: TGTGCCAGCAGCTCCCGGAGGGCGAACACCGGGGAGCTGTTTTTT; CDR3 protein: CASSSRRANTGELFF
V gene: TRBV20-1; clone size: few; CDR3 length: 19; D gene: TRBD2; J gene: TRBJ2-3; CDR3 DNA: TGCAGTGCTACCAAAACCGGGACTAGCGGGGGGGCTAGCACAGATACGCAGTATTTT; CDR3 protein: CSATKTGTSGGASTDTQYF
V gene: TRBV27; clone size: few; CDR3 length: 16; D gene: TRBD1; J gene: TRBJ2-7; CDR3 DNA: TGTGCCAGCAGTGTAGAGCCGACAGGGTCCTACTACGAGCAGTACTTC; CDR3 protein: CASSVEPTGSYYEQYF
V gene: TRBV5-1; clone size: -; CDR3 length: 13; D gene: -; J gene: TRBJ1-1; CDR3 DNA: TGCGCCAGCACCTCCGTCGACGGCACTGAAGCTTTCTTT; CDR3 protein: CASTSVDGTEAFF
V gene: TRBV25-1; clone size: -; CDR3 length: 14; D gene: -; J gene: TRBJ2-3; CDR3 DNA: TGTGCCACCGGAGAGTCAGGGACGGCAGATACGCAGTATTTT; CDR3 protein: CATGESGTADTQYF
V gene: TRBV5-1; clone size: -; CDR3 length: 15; D gene: -; J gene: TRBJ1-3; CDR3 DNA: TGCGCCAGCAGCTTGGATTACAGCTCTGGAAACACCATATATTTT; CDR3 protein: CASSLDYSSGNTIYF
V gene: TRBV5-4; clone size: -; CDR3 length: 18; D gene: TRBD2; J gene: TRBJ2-7; CDR3 DNA: TGTGCCAGCAGCTTTGGACGGACCAGCGGGAGGGTCTCCTACGAGCAGTACTTC; CDR3 protein: CASSFGRTSGRVSYEQYF
V gene: TRBV28; clone size: -; CDR3 length: 15; D gene: -; J gene: TRBJ2-6; CDR3 DNA: TGTGCCAGCAGTTTGGCGTCAACTGGGGCCAACGTCCTGACTTTC; CDR3 protein: CASSLASTGANVLTF
V gene: TRBV24-1; clone size: few; CDR3 length: 15; D gene: -; J gene: TRBJ2-3; CDR3 DNA: TGTGCCACCAGTGATTTTAGGGACCCCACAGATACGCAGTATTTT; CDR3 protein: CATSDFRDPTDTQYF
V gene: TRBV12-3/TRBV12-4; clone size: few; CDR3 length: 14; D gene: -; J gene: TRBJ1-6; CDR3 DNA: TGTGCCAGCAGCGCGGGCAGGGGTGGTTCACCCCTCCACTTT; CDR3 protein: CASSAGRGGSPLHF
V gene: TRBV7-6; clone size: -; CDR3 length: 12; D gene: TRBD2; J gene: TRBJ2-7; CDR3 DNA: TGTGCCAGCAGCTCCGGGACTAGCGAGCAGTACTTC; CDR3 protein: CASSSGTSEQYF
V gene: TRBV10-3; clone size: -; CDR3 length: 12; D gene: -; J gene: TRBJ1-3; CDR3 DNA: TGTGCCTGCGGAGGGTATGGAAACACCATATATTTT; CDR3 protein: CACGGYGNTIYF
V gene: TRBV6-1; clone size: many; CDR3 length: 13; D gene: -; J gene: TRBJ1-1; CDR3 DNA: TGTGCCAGCAGTGCCAGGTTGAACACTGAAGCTTTCTTT; CDR3 protein: CASSARLNTEAFF
V gene: TRBV23-1; clone size: once; CDR3 length: 15; D gene: TRBD1; J gene: TRBJ1-2; CDR3 DNA: TGCGCCAGCAGTCAAAGGGACAGGGTTTTCTATGGCTACACCTTC; CDR3 protein: CASSQRDRVFYGYTF
V gene: TRBV5-1; clone size: -; CDR3 length: 16; D gene: TRBD2; J gene: TRBJ2-7; CDR3 DNA: TGCGCCAGCAGCGAAATCCCTAGCGGGGGTTCCTACGAGCAGTACTTC; CDR3 protein: CASSEIPSGGSYEQYF
V gene: TRBV5-1; clone size: many; CDR3 length: 15; D gene: TRBD2; J gene: TRBJ2-7; CDR3 DNA: TGCGCCAGCAGCTTGGTTGGTAGCGGGAGTTACGAGCAGTACTTC; CDR3 protein: CASSLVGSGSYEQYF
V gene: TRBV2; clone size: -; CDR3 length: 14; D gene: -; J gene: TRBJ1-1; CDR3 DNA: TGTGCCAGCAGCTTCAGGGTGGTGAACACTGAAGCTTTCTTT; CDR3 protein: CASSFRVVNTEAFF
V gene: TRBV5-6; clone size: few; CDR3 length: 14; D gene: -; J gene: TRBJ1-6; CDR3 DNA: TGTGCCAGCAGCTTTTGGCAGATTACTTCACCCCTCCACTTT; CDR3 protein: CASSFWQITSPLHF
V gene: TRBV5-1; clone size: once; CDR3 length: 15; D gene: -; J gene: TRBJ2-4; CDR3 DNA: TGCGCCAGCAGCTTGGGTCGGGGACAAAAAAACATTCAGTACTTC; CDR3 protein: CASSLGRGQKNIQYF
V gene: TRBV24-1; clone size: few; CDR3 length: 14; D gene: TRBD2; J gene: TRBJ2-2; CDR3 DNA: TGTGCCACCAACCTCGGGGGGAGGACCGGGGAGCTGTTTTTT; CDR3 protein: CATNLGGRTGELFF
V gene: TRBV13; clone size: few; CDR3 length: 15; D gene: TRBD1; J gene: TRBJ1-4; CDR3 DNA: TGTGCCAGCAGCAAAAAGACAGGGAGGAATGAAAAACTGTTTTTT; CDR3 protein: CASSKKTGRNEKLFF
V gene: TRBV12-3/TRBV12-4; clone size: many; CDR3 length: 13; D gene: -; J gene: TRBJ2-1; CDR3 DNA: TGTGCCAGCAGTCCGCCTCTGCGCCCAGAGCAGTTCTTC; CDR3 protein: CASSPPLRPEQFF
V gene: TRBV5-1; clone size: -; CDR3 length: 14; D gene: TRBD1; J gene: TRBJ2-3; CDR3 DNA: TGCGCCAGCAGCCGATCAGGGGGCATAGATACGCAGTATTTT; CDR3 protein: CASSRSGGIDTQYF
V gene: TRBV6-2/TRBV6-3; clone size: -; CDR3 length: 14; D gene: TRBD2; J gene: TRBJ2-3; CDR3 DNA: TGTGCCACCAGTCCCGGGACTAGCGGAGATACGCAGTATTTT; CDR3 protein: CATSPGTSGDTQYF
V gene: TRBV7-9; clone size: -; CDR3 length: 14; D gene: -; J gene: TRBJ1-2; CDR3 DNA: TGTGCCAGCAGCTCGGACCCGCGGGGGTATGGCTACACCTTC; CDR3 protein: CASSSDPRGYGYTF
V gene: TRBV29-1; clone size: -; CDR3 length: 11; D gene: -; J gene: TRBJ1-2; CDR3 DNA: TGCAGCGACAGACAGGACGATGGCTACACCTTC; CDR3 protein: CSDRQDDGYTF
V gene: TRBV6-5; clone size: few; CDR3 length: 12; D gene: -; J gene: TRBJ2-5; CDR3 DNA: TGTGCCAGCACCTCCGTAGAAGAGACCCAGTACTTC; CDR3 protein: CASTSVEETQYF
V gene: TRBV2; clone size: -; CDR3 length: 12; D gene: TRBD2; J gene: TRBJ2-1; CDR3 DNA: TGTGCCAGCAAAGGACTAGCCTATGAGCAGTTCTTC; CDR3 protein: CASKGLAYEQFF
V gene: TRBV6-1; clone size: few; CDR3 length: 12; D gene: -; J gene: TRBJ2-7; CDR3 DNA: TGTGCCAGCAGTGAACAGGGGCTCGAGCAGTACTTC; CDR3 protein: CASSEQGLEQYF
V gene: TRBV7-2; clone size: -; CDR3 length: 18; D gene: TRBD2; J gene: TRBJ2-1; CDR3 DNA: TGTGCCAGCAGCTTAGCCCCCTTGGTAGCGGGCCTGGACAATGAGCAGTTCTTC; CDR3 protein: CASSLAPLVAGLDNEQFF
V gene: TRBV6-1; clone size: few; CDR3 length: 16; D gene: TRBD1; J gene: TRBJ1-5; CDR3 DNA: TGTGCCAGCAGTGGGATCGTTCGACAGGGCGGTCAGCCCCAGCATTTT; CDR3 protein: CASSGIVRQGGQPQHF
V gene: TRBV12-3/TRBV12-4; clone size: few; CDR3 length: 14; D gene: TRBD1; J gene: TRBJ2-5; CDR3 DNA: TGTGCCAGCAGACCCACAGGGGGTATGGAGACCCAGTACTTC; CDR3 protein: CASRPTGGMETQYF
V gene: TRBV7-2; clone size: -; CDR3 length: 14; D gene: TRBD1; J gene: TRBJ2-5; CDR3 DNA: TGTGCCAGCAGCAAACGGGACAGAAAAGAGACCCAGTACTTC; CDR3 protein: CASSKRDRKETQYF
V gene: TRBV6-5; clone size: -; CDR3 length: 17; D gene: TRBD2; J gene: TRBJ2-1; CDR3 DNA: TGTGCCAGCAGTTACTCGAGACTAGCGGGAGTTGGGAATGAGCAGTTCTTC; CDR3 protein: CASSYSRLAGVGNEQFF
V gene: TRBV20-1; clone size: -; CDR3 length: 16; D gene: TRBD2; J gene: TRBJ2-1; CDR3 DNA: TGCAGTGCTAGAGATAGCGGGGACACCCCCTACAATGAGCAGTTCTTC; CDR3 protein: CSARDSGDTPYNEQFF
V gene: TRBV4-3; clone size: few; CDR3 length: 18; D gene: TRBD1; J gene: TRBJ1-2; CDR3 DNA: TGCGCCAGCAGCCAAGAAGTGACAGGGGCACTGGAGAACTATGGCTACACCTTC; CDR3 protein: CASSQEVTGALENYGYTF
V gene: TRBV12-3/TRBV12-4; clone size: -; CDR3 length: 12; D gene: -; J gene: TRBJ2-5; CDR3 DNA: TGTGCCAGCAGTTTTGACGGCGAGACCCAGTACTTC; CDR3 protein: CASSFDGETQYF
V gene: TRBV4-3; clone size: -; CDR3 length: 15; D gene: -; J gene: TRBJ1-6; CDR3 DNA: TGCGCCAGCAGCCAAGACGGCAGCTGGAATTCACCCCTCCACTTT; CDR3 protein: CASSQDGSWNSPLHF
V gene: TRBV7-6; clone size: -; CDR3 length: 13; D gene: -; J gene: TRBJ2-3; CDR3 DNA: TGTGCCAGCAGCCAACAGGGTGCCGATACGCAGTATTTT; CDR3 protein: CASSQQGADTQYF
V gene: TRBV5-1; clone size: few; CDR3 length: 18; D gene: TRBD2; J gene: TRBJ2-3; CDR3 DNA: TGCGCCAGCAGCTTGCTCCGATCGTTGGGACTAGCGGGGCGGGCGCAGTATTTT; CDR3 protein: CASSLLRSLGLAGRAQYF
V gene: TRBV20-1; clone size: -; CDR3 length: 15; D gene: -; J gene: TRBJ2-3; CDR3 DNA: TGCAGTGCTAGAGAGTTCGGGGATGGAACAGATACGCAGTATTTT; CDR3 protein: CSAREFGDGTDTQYF
V gene: TRBV7-9; clone size: -; CDR3 length: 17; D gene: -; J gene: TRBJ2-2; CDR3 DNA: TGTGCCAGCAGCTCCAAAGACGGGGACCCGAACACCGGGGAGCTGTTTTTT; CDR3 protein: CASSSKDGDPNTGELFF
V gene: TRBV9; clone size: few; CDR3 length: 13; D gene: -; J gene: TRBJ1-1; CDR3 DNA: TGTGCCAGCAGCGTAAATACGGATCGGGAAGCTTTCTTT; CDR3 protein: CASSVNTDREAFF
V gene: TRBV7-3; clone size: -; CDR3 length: 18; D gene: -; J gene: TRBJ2-2; CDR3 DNA: TGTGCCAGCAGCCTCCGACCCCAGGGCGGTGGTAATACCGGGGAGCTGTTTTTT; CDR3 protein: CASSLRPQGGGNTGELFF
V gene: TRBV19; clone size: few; CDR3 length: 13; D gene: TRBD1; J gene: TRBJ1-4; CDR3 DNA: TGTGCCAGTAGGACAGGGCGGATTGAAAAACTGTTTTTT; CDR3 protein: CASRTGRIEKLFF
V gene: TRBV28; clone size: few; CDR3 length: 15; D gene: -; J gene: TRBJ2-1; CDR3 DNA: TGTGCCAGCAATACTCTAGATGTTAATTACAATGAGCAGTTCTTC; CDR3 protein: CASNTLDVNYNEQFF
V gene: TRBV27; clone size: -; CDR3 length: 15; D gene: -; J gene: TRBJ2-1; CDR3 DNA: TGTGCCAGCAGTCCCGGGGGGCGGGATTACAATGAGCAGTTCTTC; CDR3 protein: CASSPGGRDYNEQFF
V gene: TRBV29-1; clone size: once; CDR3 length: 10; D gene: -; J gene: TRBJ2-7; CDR3 DNA: TGCAGCGCCTCGGATGGCGAGCAGTACTTC; CDR3 protein: CSASDGEQYF
V gene: TRBV20-1; clone size: -; CDR3 length: 12; D gene: TRBD2; J gene: TRBJ2-7; CDR3 DNA: TGCAGTGCTGGACTAGCCGCCTACGAGCAGTACTTC; CDR3 protein: CSAGLAAYEQYF
V gene: TRBV5-1; clone size: few; CDR3 length: 14; D gene: TRBD1; J gene: TRBJ2-1; CDR3 DNA: TGCGCCAGCGGGAAACAGGGGAGCGACAATGAGCAGTTCTTC; CDR3 protein: CASGKQGSDNEQFF
V gene: TRBV7-6; clone size: -; CDR3 length: 15; D gene: -; J gene: TRBJ2-4; CDR3 DNA: TGTGCCAGCAGCCAGTCGCGGGACACAAAAAACATTCAGTACTTC; CDR3 protein: CASSQSRDTKNIQYF
V gene: TRBV9; clone size: -; CDR3 length: 18; D gene: TRBD2; J gene: TRBJ2-3; CDR3 DNA: TGTGCCAGCAGCGTAGACCCCCCTCTAGCGGGGATCACAGATACGCAGTATTTT; CDR3 protein: CASSVDPPLAGITDTQYF
V gene: TRBV5-6; clone size: few; CDR3 length: 17; D gene: -; J gene: TRBJ2-2; CDR3 DNA: TGTGCCAGCAGCTTGCGCCTTGACAGTCTGAACACCGGGGAGCTGTTTTTT; CDR3 protein: CASSLRLDSLNTGELFF
V gene: TRBV20-1; clone size: -; CDR3 length: 13; D gene: TRBD1; J gene: TRBJ2-2; CDR3 DNA: TGCAGTGTCAGCCCCCAGGGGGCCGGGGAGCTGTTTTTT; CDR3 protein: CSVSPQGAGELFF
V gene: TRBV2; clone size: -; CDR3 length: 15; D gene: TRBD1; J gene: TRBJ2-2; CDR3 DNA: TGTGCCAGTCTTGGGACAGGGGCTATGGGCGGGGAGCTGTTTTTT; CDR3 protein: CASLGTGAMGGELFF
V gene: TRBV24-1; clone size: -; CDR3 length: 17; D gene: -; J gene: TRBJ2-5; CDR3 DNA: TGTGCCACCAGTGAAGAAAGTAAGCCAGCCCTACAAGAGACCCAGTACTTC; CDR3 protein: CATSEESKPALQETQYF
V gene: TRBV20-1; clone size: few; CDR3 length: 14; D gene: TRBD2; J gene: TRBJ2-3; CDR3 DNA: TGCAGTGCTAGGTTTAGCGGGGCCACAGATACGCAGTATTTT; CDR3 protein: CSARFSGATDTQYF
V gene: TRBV11-1; clone size: -; CDR3 length: 17; D gene: TRBD2; J gene: TRBJ2-2; CDR3 DNA: TGTGCCAGCAGCAGCAGGGTACGCGGGAGCATGGCCGGGGAGCTGTTTTTT; CDR3 protein: CASSSRVRGSMAGELFF
V gene: TRBV29-1; clone size: many; CDR3 length: 12; D gene: -; J gene: TRBJ1-2; CDR3 DNA: TGCAGCGTTGTCGGGACTGACTATGGCTACACCTTC; CDR3 protein: CSVVGTDYGYTF